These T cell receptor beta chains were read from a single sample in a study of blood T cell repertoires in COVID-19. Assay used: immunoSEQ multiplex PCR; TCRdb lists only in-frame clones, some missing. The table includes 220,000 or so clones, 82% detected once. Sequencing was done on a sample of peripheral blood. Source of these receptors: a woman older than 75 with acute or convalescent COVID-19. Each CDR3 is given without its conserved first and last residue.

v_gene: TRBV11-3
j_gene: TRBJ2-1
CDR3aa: ASRGLGNEQF

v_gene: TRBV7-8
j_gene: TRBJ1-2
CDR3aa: ASSPVPDYGYT

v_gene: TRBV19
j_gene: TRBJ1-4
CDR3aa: ASSSSGGHEKLF

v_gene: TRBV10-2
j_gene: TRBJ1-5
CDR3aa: ATRVAGNQPQH

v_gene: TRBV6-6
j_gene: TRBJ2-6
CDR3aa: ASSYPAGAGANVLT

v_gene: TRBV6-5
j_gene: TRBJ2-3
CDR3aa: ASSPEAGITDTQY

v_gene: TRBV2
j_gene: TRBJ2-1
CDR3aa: ASRRGLAGGVEQF

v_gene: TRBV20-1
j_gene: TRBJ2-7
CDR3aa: SASPSGGVIEYEQY

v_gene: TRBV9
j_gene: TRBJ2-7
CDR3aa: ASSVDAGQSSYEQY

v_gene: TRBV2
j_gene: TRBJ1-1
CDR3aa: ASSVFKRAF

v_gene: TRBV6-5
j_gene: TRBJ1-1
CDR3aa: ASRRTGALSEAF

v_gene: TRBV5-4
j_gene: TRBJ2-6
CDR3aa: ASSWGQGAYRPSGANVLT

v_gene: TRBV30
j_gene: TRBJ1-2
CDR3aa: AWREAGAFYGYT

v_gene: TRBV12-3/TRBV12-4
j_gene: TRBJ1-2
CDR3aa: ASNLQGIYGYT

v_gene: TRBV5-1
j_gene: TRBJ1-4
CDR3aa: ASSLTGTAHNEKLF

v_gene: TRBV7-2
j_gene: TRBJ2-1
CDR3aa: ASRPGQVGEQF

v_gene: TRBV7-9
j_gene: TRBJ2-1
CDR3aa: ASSFYIDNEQF

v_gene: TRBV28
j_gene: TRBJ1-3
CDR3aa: ASSLRRGSSGNTIY

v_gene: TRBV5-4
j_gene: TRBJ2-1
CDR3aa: ASSSQLAGAAGQF

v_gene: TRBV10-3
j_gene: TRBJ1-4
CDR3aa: ATRDRDRTNEKLF

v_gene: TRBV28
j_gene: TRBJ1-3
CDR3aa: ASNSQGGSGNTIY

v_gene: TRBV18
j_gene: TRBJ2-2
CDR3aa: ASSPSGTSTGELF

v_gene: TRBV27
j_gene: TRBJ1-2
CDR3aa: ASSPASTGIGYT

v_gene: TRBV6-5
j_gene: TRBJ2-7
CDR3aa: ASSYTAGKAYEQY

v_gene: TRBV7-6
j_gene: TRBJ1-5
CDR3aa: ASSPGQVNQPQH

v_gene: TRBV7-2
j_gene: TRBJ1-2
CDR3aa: ASSPVQGGYGYT